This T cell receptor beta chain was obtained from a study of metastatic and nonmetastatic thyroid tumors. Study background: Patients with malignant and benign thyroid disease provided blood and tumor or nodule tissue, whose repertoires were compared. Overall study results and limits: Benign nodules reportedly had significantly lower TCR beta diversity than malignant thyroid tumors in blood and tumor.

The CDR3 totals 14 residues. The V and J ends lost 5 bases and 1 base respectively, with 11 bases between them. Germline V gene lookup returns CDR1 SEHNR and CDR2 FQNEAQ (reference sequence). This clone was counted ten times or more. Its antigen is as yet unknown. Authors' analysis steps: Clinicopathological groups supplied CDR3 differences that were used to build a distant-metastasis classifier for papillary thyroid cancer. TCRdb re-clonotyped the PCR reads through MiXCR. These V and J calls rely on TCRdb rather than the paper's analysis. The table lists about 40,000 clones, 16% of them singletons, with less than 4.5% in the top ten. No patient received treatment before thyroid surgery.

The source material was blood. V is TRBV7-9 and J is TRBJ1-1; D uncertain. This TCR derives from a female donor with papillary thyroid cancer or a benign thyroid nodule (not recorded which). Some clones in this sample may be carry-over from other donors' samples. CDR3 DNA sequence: TGTGCCAGCAGCCCACCCGCCCCGAACACTGAAGCTTTCTTT. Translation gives CASSPPAPNTEAFF.